This T cell receptor (beta chain) was retrieved from a study of cytomegalovirus exposure and HLA in healthy donors. Study findings and constraints: Per published reports, the classifier diagnosed cytomegalovirus status with high specificity and sensitivity.

Amplification used 60 Vbeta primers and 13 Jbeta primers. As handled by the study authors: Later analysis identified 80 million to 85 million unique TCR beta chains, about 11 million shared. Profiling relied on immunoSEQ multiplex PCR, and the TCRdb table lists in-frame clones only, not all of them. V and J calls and clone size are copied from that table; D and trimming were computed from the DNA. Of roughly 120,000 clones in the sample, 73% were seen once. CDR1 is SGHRS, CDR2 YFSETQ, per germline. The CDR3 totals 20 residues. J lost 0 bases, V lost 4 bases, and 18 bases had no gene match. To note about this clone: Its antigen is unidentified.

This rearrangement joins TRBV5-1 to TRBJ1-3, with TRBD1 identical over 8 bases. The TCR originated in a man between 60 and 75 years old in good health and CMV-seropositive. The sequencing input was PBMCs. The CDR3 DNA follows: TGCGCCAGCAGCCCAGATCTTGGACAGGGTCTTCGCTCCTCTGGAAACACCATATATTTT. It codes for CASSPDLGQGLRSSGNTIYF.